This T cell receptor (beta chain) was captured in a study of blood T cell repertoires in COVID-19. On the study more broadly: From T cells, B-cell-depleted T cells, or PBMCs came the material, which was cDNA or gDNA.

The data were produced by immunoSEQ multiplex PCR, yet TCRdb's version contains in-frame clones alone and is incomplete. The sample has some 200,000 clones, 87% seen once. Clinical histories supplied by participants themselves formed the basis of cohort assignment. Sequencing input: PBMCs or T cells enriched from blood (not recorded which). The sequence was collected from a man between 18 and 29 years old with acute COVID-19.

The CDR3 sequence is CASSYERLAGESGELFF. Written as DNA, the CDR3 is TGTGCCAGCAGTTACGAGAGACTAGCGGGAGAATCCGGGGAGCTGTTTTTT. V gene TRBV6-2 or TRBV6-3 combines with J gene TRBJ2-2, with TRBD2 identical over 12 bases. Per the germline V gene, CDR1 is MNHEY and CDR2 is SVGEGT. J lost 6 bases, V lost 2 bases, and 7 bases had no gene match. The CDR3 runs 17 residues.